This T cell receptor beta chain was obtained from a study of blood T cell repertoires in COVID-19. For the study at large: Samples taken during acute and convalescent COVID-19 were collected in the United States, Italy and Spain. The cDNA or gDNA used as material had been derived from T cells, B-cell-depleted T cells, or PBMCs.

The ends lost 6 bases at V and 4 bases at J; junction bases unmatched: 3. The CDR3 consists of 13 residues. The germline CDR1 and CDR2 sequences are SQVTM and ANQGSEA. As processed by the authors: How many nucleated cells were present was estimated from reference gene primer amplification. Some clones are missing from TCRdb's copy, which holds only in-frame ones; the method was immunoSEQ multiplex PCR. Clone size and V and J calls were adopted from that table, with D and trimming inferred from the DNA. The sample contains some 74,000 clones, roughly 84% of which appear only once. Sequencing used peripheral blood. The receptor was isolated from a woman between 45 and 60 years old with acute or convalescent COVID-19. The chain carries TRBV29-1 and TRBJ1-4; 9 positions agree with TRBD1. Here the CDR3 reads CSVRQGVNEKLFF. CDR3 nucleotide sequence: TGCAGCGTCCGACAGGGGGTTAATGAAAAACTGTTTTTT.